Listed below are T cell receptor beta chains from one sample, sequenced in a study of cytomegalovirus exposure and HLA in healthy donors. Some clones are missing from TCRdb's copy, which holds only in-frame ones; the method was immunoSEQ multiplex PCR. The repertoire has over 85,000 clones, approximately 90% of them found once; the top ten carry 1.4%. The sample was PBMCs. The receptor set was obtained from a woman in her twenties or thirties in good health and CMV-seropositive. Each CDR3 is given with its conserved first and last residue. A D gene is named only where the DNA matches it firmly. Clone size appears in some rows only: once, few, many, or a class for an expanded clone.

v_call	clone_size	d_call	j_call	cdr3_aa	cdr3_nt
TRBV7-8	once	NA	TRBJ1-2	CASSLSSYGYTF	TGTGCCAGCAGCTTGAGTAGCTATGGCTACACCTTC
TRBV13	once	NA	TRBJ2-1	CASSSPQDEQFF	TGTGCCAGCAGCTCCCCCCAGGATGAGCAGTTCTTC
TRBV6-5	NA	NA	TRBJ1-2	CASSYSSTGFYGYTF	TGTGCCAGCAGTTACTCGAGTACCGGGTTCTATGGCTACACCTTC
TRBV4-3	NA	NA	TRBJ2-2	CASSQGAKGRVTGELFF	TGCGCCAGCAGCCAAGGGGCGAAGGGGCGCGTCACCGGGGAGCTGTTTTTT
TRBV6-5	NA	TRBD1	TRBJ1-1	CASSYLGRGPLEAFF	TGTGCCAGCAGTTACTTGGGCAGGGGGCCTCTTGAAGCTTTCTTT
TRBV7-9	NA	NA	TRBJ2-7	CASSSRVYEQYF	TGTGCCAGCAGCTCCAGGGTCTACGAGCAGTACTTC
TRBV27	NA	TRBD2	TRBJ2-2	CASSLSWGLARIGELFF	TGTGCCAGCAGTTTATCGTGGGGACTAGCGCGGATCGGGGAGCTGTTTTTT
TRBV9	NA	NA	TRBJ2-7	CASSVLSVSYGEQYF	TGTGCCAGCAGCGTATTAAGCGTTTCATACGGCGAGCAGTACTTC
TRBV5-4	NA	NA	TRBJ2-7	CASSHTIGDEQYF	TGTGCCAGCAGCCATACAATCGGGGACGAGCAGTACTTC
TRBV28	NA	NA	TRBJ2-2	CASSKSTGTGELFF	TGTGCCAGCAGTAAATCCACAGGGACCGGGGAGCTGTTTTTT
TRBV7-2	NA	NA	TRBJ2-3	CASSLAARTDTQYF	TGTGCCAGCAGCTTAGCGGCTCGAACAGATACGCAGTATTTT
TRBV2	once	TRBD2	TRBJ2-1	CASRGDLNEQFF	TGTGCCAGCCGGGGGGATCTGAATGAGCAGTTCTTC
TRBV28	few	TRBD2	TRBJ2-7	CASSSPGTSGTTYF	TGTGCCAGCAGTTCTCCCGGGACTAGCGGGACTACGTACTTC
TRBV11-3	NA	NA	TRBJ1-1	CASSLTQNTEAFF	TGTGCCAGCAGCTTGACACAGAACACTGAAGCTTTCTTT
TRBV5-6	NA	TRBD1	TRBJ2-7	CASSWDRDRTTYYEQYF	TGTGCCAGCAGCTGGGACCGGGACAGGACTACCTACTACGAGCAGTACTTC
TRBV7-8	NA	NA	TRBJ1-2	CASSLEGGEGYGYTF	TGTGCCAGCAGCTTAGAGGGAGGGGAAGGCTATGGCTACACCTTC
TRBV6-1	NA	NA	TRBJ2-6	CASRPVAGANVLTF	TGTGCCAGCAGACCAGTGGCCGGGGCCAACGTCCTGACTTTC
TRBV5-6	NA	TRBD1	TRBJ2-5	CASSATSTGFQETQYF	TGTGCCAGCAGCGCGACGTCGACAGGGTTCCAAGAGACCCAGTACTTC
TRBV5-1	NA	NA	TRBJ2-6	CASSLVAVGANVLTF	TGCGCCAGCAGCTTGGTCGCGGTTGGGGCCAACGTCCTGACTTTC
TRBV6-5	NA	TRBD1	TRBJ1-2	CASRSQGRYGYTF	TGTGCCAGCAGATCACAGGGGAGATATGGCTACACCTTC
TRBV6-6	NA	NA	TRBJ2-7	CASSYSPTAFYEQYF	TGTGCCAGCAGTTACTCTCCGACAGCATTCTACGAGCAGTACTTC
TRBV9	NA	TRBD2	TRBJ2-7	CASSVIPAGVSEQYF	TGTGCCAGCAGCGTAATTCCAGCGGGAGTGTCCGAGCAGTACTTC
TRBV10-3	NA	TRBD1	TRBJ1-1	CASRQGATEAFF	TGTGCCTCGAGACAGGGGGCGACTGAAGCTTTCTTT
TRBV5-4	NA	TRBD2	TRBJ2-1	CASSDQRGRNEQFF	TGTGCCAGCAGCGACCAGCGGGGCCGCAATGAGCAGTTCTTC
TRBV5-4	NA	NA	TRBJ2-7	CASSGGHGVSEQYF	TGTGCCAGCAGCGGTGGACACGGCGTGAGCGAGCAGTACTTC
TRBV6-1	NA	NA	TRBJ1-2	CASMWDFNYGYTF	TGTGCCAGCATGTGGGACTTTAACTATGGCTACACCTTC
TRBV7-2	NA	TRBD2	TRBJ2-3	CASSSRLAGSTDTQYF	TGTGCCAGCAGCTCCAGACTAGCGGGAAGCACAGATACGCAGTATTTT
TRBV2	NA	TRBD1	TRBJ1-1	CASSVPGQGSGTEAFF	TGTGCCAGCAGTGTCCCGGGACAGGGTTCGGGAACTGAAGCTTTCTTT